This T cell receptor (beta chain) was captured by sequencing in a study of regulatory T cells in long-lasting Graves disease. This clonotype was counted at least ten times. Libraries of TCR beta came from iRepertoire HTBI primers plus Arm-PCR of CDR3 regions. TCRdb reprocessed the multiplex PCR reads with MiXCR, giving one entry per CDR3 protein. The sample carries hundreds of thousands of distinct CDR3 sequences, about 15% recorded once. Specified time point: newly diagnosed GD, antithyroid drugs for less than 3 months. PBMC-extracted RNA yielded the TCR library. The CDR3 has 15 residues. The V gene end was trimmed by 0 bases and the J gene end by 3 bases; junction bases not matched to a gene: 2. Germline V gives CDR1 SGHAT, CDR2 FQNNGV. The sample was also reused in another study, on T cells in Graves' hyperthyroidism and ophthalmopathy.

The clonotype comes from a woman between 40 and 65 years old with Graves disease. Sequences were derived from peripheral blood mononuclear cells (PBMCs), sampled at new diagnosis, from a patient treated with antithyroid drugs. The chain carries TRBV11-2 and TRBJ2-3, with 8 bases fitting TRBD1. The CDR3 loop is CASSLDRQGTDTQYF. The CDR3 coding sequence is TGTGCCAGCAGCTTAGACCGACAGGGGACAGATACGCAGTATTTT.